A selection of T cell receptor beta chains follows, all from one sample in a study of metastatic and nonmetastatic thyroid tumors. TCRdb re-called the PCR reads through MiXCR. The sample includes 40,000 to 55,000 clones, approximately 19% seen only once; the top ten take around 3%. Specimen: blood. Every receptor here comes from a female donor with papillary thyroid cancer or a benign thyroid nodule (not recorded which). Some clones in this sample may be carry-over from other donors' samples. The CDR3 runs from the conserved cysteine through the conserved F or W. Each record gives: D gene, J gene, CDR3 length, clone size, V gene, CDR3 DNA, CDR3 protein. D genes are given only for firm matches. Where a row states a size, it is once, few, many or the class of an expanded clone; other rows omit it.

>-|TRBJ2-3|16|many|TRBV4-1
TGCGCCAGCAGATACCGGGGACACCAGCCCACAGATACGCAGTATTTT
CASRYRGHQPTDTQYF
>-|TRBJ1-2|16|once|TRBV11-1
TGTGCCAGCATCTCAACCCAGGTGGCGACGGACTATGGCTACACCTTC
CASISTQVATDYGYTF
>-|TRBJ1-6|15|many|TRBV5-4
TGTGCCAGCAGCTTGGGACAGCTAAAGGATTCACCCCTCCACTTT
CASSLGQLKDSPLHF
>TRBD2|TRBJ2-7|13|once|TRBV30
TGTGCCTGGAGTGCTCGTACTAGCGGGCAGCAGTACTTC
CAWSARTSGQQYF
>-|TRBJ1-2|13|many|TRBV5-1
TGCGCCAGCAGCCCGACAGTCTACTATGGCTACACCTTC
CASSPTVYYGYTF
>-|TRBJ1-5|15|-|TRBV12-3/TRBV12-4
TGTGCCAGCAGTCTCCTGGGCAGGGGTCATCAGCCCCAGCATTTT
CASSLLGRGHQPQHF
>-|TRBJ1-4|13|many|TRBV2
TGTGCCAGCAGTGGGGAACAGGATGAAAAACTGTTTTTT
CASSGEQDEKLFF
>-|TRBJ2-1|12|medium-sized|TRBV28
TGTGCCAGCAGTTTAAGCTCGTTGGAGCAGTTCTTC
CASSLSSLEQFF
>-|TRBJ2-2|14|few|TRBV6-5
TGTGCCAGCAGTTACCGGGCAGTTACCGGGGAGCTGTTTTTT
CASSYRAVTGELFF
>-|TRBJ2-1|15|few|TRBV6-1
TGTGCCAGCAGTGGGGGTTCCTCCCCCTACAATGAGCAGTTCTTC
CASSGGSSPYNEQFF
>-|TRBJ2-2|14|many|TRBV6-1
TGTGCCAGCAGTCCGGGACTCAACACCGGGGAGCTGTTTTTT
CASSPGLNTGELFF
>-|TRBJ2-3|16|-|TRBV20-1
TGCAGTGCTACGGCTGGACTATCGGGAGCCCCAGATACGCAGTATTTT
CSATAGLSGAPDTQYF
>-|TRBJ1-5|17|-|TRBV6-1
TGTGCCAGCAGTCAATGGGGGACGGGGGAAAGCAATAAGCCCCAGCATTTT
CASSQWGTGESNKPQHF
>-|TRBJ2-3|12|-|TRBV30
TGTGCCTGGAGCCTATCGGGGGATACGCAGTATTTT
CAWSLSGDTQYF
>-|TRBJ2-7|16|many|TRBV20-1
TGCAGTGCTAGTACCCCCAACCCGAGGGGTCCTTACGAGCAGTACTTC
CSASTPNPRGPYEQYF
>-|TRBJ1-6|16|-|TRBV9
TGTGCCAGCATCGCCGGGCCTCACTCTCTTAATTCACCCCTCCACTTT
CASIAGPHSLNSPLHF
>-|TRBJ1-2|15|many|TRBV28
TGTGCCAGCAGTTTAATTGACACCAATAACTATGGCTACACCTTC
CASSLIDTNNYGYTF
>-|TRBJ1-2|16|many|TRBV20-1
TGCAGTGCTAGGAGGACCAGGGGCCGAGCTAACTATGGCTACACCTTC
CSARRTRGRANYGYTF
>-|TRBJ2-7|15|-|TRBV7-3
TGTGCCAGCACCTTAAGTCCCAGGGCGAATTACGAGCAGTACTTC
CASTLSPRANYEQYF
>-|TRBJ2-1|12|medium-sized|TRBV7-6
TGTGCCAGCAGCTTCCGGCAGGATGAGCAGTTCTTC
CASSFRQDEQFF
>-|TRBJ2-7|13|many|TRBV29-1
TGCAGCGTTGATTCCGGCGGGACGGGCGAGCAGTACTTC
CSVDSGGTGEQYF
>TRBD1|TRBJ1-5|14|many|TRBV12-3/TRBV12-4
TGTGCCAGCAGTCCGACAGGGAGCAATCAGCCCCAGCATTTT
CASSPTGSNQPQHF
>-|TRBJ1-4|16|many|TRBV15
TGTGCCACCAGCAGAGAGGTTGGATTAAGGAATGAAAAACTGTTTTTT
CATSREVGLRNEKLFF
>TRBD1|TRBJ1-1|12|-|TRBV13
TGTGCCACCTCGACAGGGGGAACTGGAGCTTTCTTT
CATSTGGTGAFF
>-|TRBJ2-7|11|few|TRBV6-1
TGTGCCAGCCGGTACGCCTACGAGCAGTACTTC
CASRYAYEQYF
>TRBD2|TRBJ2-7|18|many|TRBV20-1
TGCAGTGCTCCTATCCCCCCAGGGGTAGCGGGAGTGTTGTACGAGCAGTACTTC
CSAPIPPGVAGVLYEQYF
>TRBD1|TRBJ2-1|14|many|TRBV19
TGTGCCAGTAGTACCGGGACAGGGGTCAATGAGCAGTTCTTC
CASSTGTGVNEQFF
>TRBD1|TRBJ2-7|15|-|TRBV29-1
TGCGGCGTTGAAGTGAGCGACAGGGTCTCCTACGAGCAGTACTTC
CGVEVSDRVSYEQYF
>TRBD1|TRBJ1-2|14|-|TRBV28
TGTGCCAGCATCCGACAGGGGTGTAACTATGGCTACACCTTC
CASIRQGCNYGYTF